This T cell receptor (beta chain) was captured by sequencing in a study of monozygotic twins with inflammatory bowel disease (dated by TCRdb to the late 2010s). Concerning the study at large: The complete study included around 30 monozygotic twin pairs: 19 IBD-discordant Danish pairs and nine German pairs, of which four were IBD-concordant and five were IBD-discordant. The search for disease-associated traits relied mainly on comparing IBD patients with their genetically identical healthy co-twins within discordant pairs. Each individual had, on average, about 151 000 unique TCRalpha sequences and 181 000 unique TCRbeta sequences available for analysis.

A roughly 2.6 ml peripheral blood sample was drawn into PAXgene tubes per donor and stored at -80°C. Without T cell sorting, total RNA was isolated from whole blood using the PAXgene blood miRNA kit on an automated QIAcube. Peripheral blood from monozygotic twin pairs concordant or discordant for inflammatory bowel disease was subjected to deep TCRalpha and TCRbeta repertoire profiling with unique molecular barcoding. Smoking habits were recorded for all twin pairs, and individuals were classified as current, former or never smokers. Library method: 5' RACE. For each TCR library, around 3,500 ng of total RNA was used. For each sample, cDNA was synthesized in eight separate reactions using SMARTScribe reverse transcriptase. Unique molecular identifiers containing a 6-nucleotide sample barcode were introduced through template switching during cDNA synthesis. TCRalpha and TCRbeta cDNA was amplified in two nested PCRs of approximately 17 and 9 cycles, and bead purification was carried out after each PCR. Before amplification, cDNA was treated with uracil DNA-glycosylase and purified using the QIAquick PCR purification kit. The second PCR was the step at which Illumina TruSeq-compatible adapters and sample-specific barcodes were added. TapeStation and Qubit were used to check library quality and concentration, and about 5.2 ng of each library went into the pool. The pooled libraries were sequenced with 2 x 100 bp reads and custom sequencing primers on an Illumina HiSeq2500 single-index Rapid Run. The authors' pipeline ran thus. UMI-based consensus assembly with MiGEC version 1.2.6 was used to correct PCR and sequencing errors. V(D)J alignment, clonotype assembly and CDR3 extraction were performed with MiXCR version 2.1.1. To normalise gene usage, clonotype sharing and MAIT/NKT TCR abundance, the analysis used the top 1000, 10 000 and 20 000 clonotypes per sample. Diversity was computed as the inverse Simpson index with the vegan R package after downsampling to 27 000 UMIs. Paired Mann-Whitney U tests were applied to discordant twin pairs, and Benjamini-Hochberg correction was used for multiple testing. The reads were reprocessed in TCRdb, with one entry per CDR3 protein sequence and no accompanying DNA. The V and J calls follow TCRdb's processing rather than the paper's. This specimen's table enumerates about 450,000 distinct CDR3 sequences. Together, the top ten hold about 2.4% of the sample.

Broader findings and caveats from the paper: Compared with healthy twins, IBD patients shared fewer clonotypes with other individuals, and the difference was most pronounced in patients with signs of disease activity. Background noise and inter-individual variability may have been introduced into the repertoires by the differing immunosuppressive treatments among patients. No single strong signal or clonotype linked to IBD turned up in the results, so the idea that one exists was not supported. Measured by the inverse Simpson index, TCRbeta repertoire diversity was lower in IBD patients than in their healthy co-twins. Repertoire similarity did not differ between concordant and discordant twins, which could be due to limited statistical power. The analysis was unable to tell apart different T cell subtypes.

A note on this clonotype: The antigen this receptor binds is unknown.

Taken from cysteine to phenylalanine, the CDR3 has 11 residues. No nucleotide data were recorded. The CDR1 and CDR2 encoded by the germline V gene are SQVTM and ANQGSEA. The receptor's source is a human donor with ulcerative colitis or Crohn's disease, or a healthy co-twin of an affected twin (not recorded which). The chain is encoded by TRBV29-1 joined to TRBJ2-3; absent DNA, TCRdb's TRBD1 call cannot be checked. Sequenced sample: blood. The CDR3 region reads CSVITGVTQYF.